These 20 T cell receptor beta chains came from one sample sequenced in a study of T cells in Graves' hyperthyroidism and ophthalmopathy (dated by TCRdb to the late 2010s). The receptor library was made with multiplex PCR. Instrument on record: Illumina HiSeq 2000. The TCR beta CDR3 regions were amplified from the RNA transcripts. For the first round of RT-PCR on the TCR CDR3, the HTBI primer set was used together with the Qiagen OneStep RT-PCR kit. The public reads were reprocessed in TCRdb via fastp at Q25 and MiXCR, keeping in-frame beta chains. Rows with one shared CDR3 protein collapse into an entry with the most common genes and DNA. The sample includes some 760,000 distinct CDR3 sequences, with about 14% observed a single time. The top ten constitute about a tenth of the sample. Material: blood. The source of these receptors is a woman younger than 30 with Graves' hyperthyroidism.

For this clonotype: Possible read error: a much larger clone is one base away. The chain employs TRBV24-1 and TRBJ2-1; 14 positions agree with TRBD2. Germline V gene lookup returns CDR1 KGHDR and CDR2 SFDVKD. CDR3 length: 16 residues. The CDR3 DNA reads as TGTACCACCAGTCGTAGACTAGCGGGAGGGCCGAATGAGCAGTTCTTC. Translation: CTTSRRLAGGPNEQFF.

V is TRBV30 and J is TRBJ2-3; possibly TRBD2 for D (6 bases). The V end lost 5 bases, the J end lost 6 bases, and 12 bases lay between the germline ends. Germline CDR1 and CDR2: GTSNPN and SVGIG (reference sequence). CDR3 size: 12 residues. CDR3 region: CAWAEGWDTQYF. The CDR3 DNA reads as TGTGCCTGGGCGGAGGGATGGGATACGCAGTATTTT.

This clonotype was observed many times. The J gene is TRBJ2-3, the V gene TRBV4-2, with D perhaps matching TRBD1 (5 bases). The germline V and J ends were trimmed by 0 bases and 3 bases, with 16 bases remaining between them. This CDR3 is built from 17 residues. From germline, CDR1 is LGHNA and CDR2 YNFKEQ. The CDR3 DNA is TGTGCCAGCAGCCAAGATCGTTGGCAGGGAAAAACAGATACGCAGTATTTT. Amino acid sequence: CASSQDRWQGKTDTQYF.

This rearrangement joins TRBV29-1 to TRBJ2-7, with 7 bases lining up with TRBD1. The CDR3 consists of 16 residues. J gave up 7 bases and V 5 bases, and 20 bases lay outside the gene matches. Per germline, CDR1 SQVTM and CDR2 ANQGSEA. The CDR3, as DNA: TGCAGCGTTCGGAGCCCACCGGGACAGCGCCCTGGGGAGCAGTACTTC. Residues: CSVRSPPGQRPGEQYF.

This clonotype was detected only a few times. The chain uses TRBV29-1 and TRBJ1-2, with 9 bases that match TRBD1. With 2 bases clipped from V and 7 bases from J, the junction kept 8 bases outside the gene matches. The CDR3 length is 14 residues. Germline V gene lookup returns CDR1 SQVTM and CDR2 ANQGSEA. The CDR3 DNA reads as TGCAGCGTTGAACCGTACAGGGGGCAGTTTGGCTACACCTTC. Protein: CSVEPYRGQFGYTF.

This clonotype was detected many times. The V call is TRBV5-6, the J call TRBJ2-1, with TRBD2 matching over 14 bases. The CDR3 has 18 amino acids. Trimming cost V 0 bases and J 1 base; bases outside gene matches: 3. Germline V gene lookup returns CDR1 SGHDT and CDR2 YYEEEE. The CDR3 region has the DNA TGTGCCAGCAGCTTGGGACTAGCGGGAGGGAAGTCCTACAATGAGCAGTTCTTC. This gives the protein CASSLGLAGGKSYNEQFF.

This sequence joins TRBV7-9 and TRBJ2-7, with 9 bases aligning to TRBD2. CDR1 SEHNR and CDR2 FQNEAQ come from the germline V gene (reference sequence). The junction had 13 bases not matched to a gene; V was cut back by 5 bases and J by 2 bases. This CDR3 comprises 17 residues. CDR3 residues: CASSHRGGLAGTYEQYF. DNA of the CDR3: TGTGCCAGCAGCCACCGCGGTGGGCTAGCGGGAACCTACGAGCAGTACTTC.

This clonotype was seen at least ten times. The V gene is TRBV20-1, the J gene TRBJ2-1, with 9 bases that match TRBD2. CDR1 and CDR2 (germline): DFQATT, SNEGSKA (reference sequence). V was pared by 3 bases and J by 3 bases, with 3 bases of the junction left unmatched. This CDR3 contains 14 residues. Here the CDR3 reads CSARVSGSYNEQFF. The CDR3, as DNA: TGCAGTGCTAGGGTTAGCGGGAGCTACAATGAGCAGTTCTTC.

This clonotype showed up many times. The chain uses TRBV18 and TRBJ2-5, with 8 nucleotides matching TRBD2. V shed 4 bases and J 3 bases; nucleotides not matched to a gene: 7. This CDR3 has 15 residues. Looked up from germline, CDR1 is KGHSH and CDR2 is LQKENI. CDR3 sequence reads: CASSRFTSGEETQYF. The CDR3 nucleotides are TGTGCCAGCTCACGATTCACTAGCGGAGAAGAGACCCAGTACTTC.

This clonotype appeared many times. V and J are TRBV11-2 and TRBJ2-5; D is unresolved. Per germline, CDR1 SGHAT and CDR2 FQNNGV. The CDR3 covers 15 residues. V lost 5 bases and J 1 base, leaving 14 bases between the germline ends. CDR3 region: CASSPVWATQETQYF. Written as DNA, the CDR3 is TGTGCCAGCAGCCCCGTTTGGGCGACCCAAGAGACCCAGTACTTC.

The V call is TRBV9, the J call TRBJ2-1; 8 nucleotides align to TRBD2. This CDR3 comprises 15 residues. J was trimmed by 2 bases and V by 5 bases; bases with no gene match: 6. The V gene's germline CDR1 is SGDLS and CDR2 YYNGEE. CDR3 sequence (DNA): TGTGCCAGCAGTGGAAGCGGGAGACCCTACAATGAGCAGTTCTTC. Its protein product is CASSGSGRPYNEQFF.

This clonotype was found a few times. This chain uses TRBV6-1 with TRBJ2-5, with D possibly TRBD2 on 6 matching bases. The CDR3 contains 11 residues. The V end was cut by 6 bases, the J end by 5 bases, with 7 bases between. The germline gives CDR1 MNHNS, CDR2 SASEGT. CDR3 in amino acids: CASRSGETQYF. The CDR3 DNA follows: TGTGCCAGCAGAAGCGGGGAGACCCAGTACTTC.

This clonotype has a handful of counts. V usage is TRBV7-9 and J usage is TRBJ1-5; D gene ambiguous. This CDR3 contains 12 residues. Between the trimmed V and J ends, which lost 1 base and 9 bases, there was a span of 7 bases. The germline gives CDR1 SEHNR, CDR2 FQNEAQ (reference sequence). CDR3 in DNA: TGTGCCAGCAGCTTAGAACGAGGGCCCCAGCATTTT. This gives the protein CASSLERGPQHF.

This rearrangement joins TRBV27 to TRBJ2-1; unclear D gene. Germline V lookup: CDR1 MNHEY, CDR2 SMNVEV (reference sequence). The CDR3 totals 15 residues. Between the trimmed V and J ends, which lost 6 bases and 0 bases, there was a span of 12 bases. The CDR3 loop is CASRALLSSYNEQFF. CDR3 DNA sequence: TGTGCCAGCAGAGCCCTGCTAAGCTCCTACAATGAGCAGTTCTTC.

The rearrangement joins TRBV4-1 to TRBJ2-7, with D perhaps TRBD2 (6 bases). Germline V lookup: CDR1 MGHRA, CDR2 YSYEKL. The CDR3 sequence is 16 residues long. Trimming shortened V by 0 bases and J by 2 bases, and 14 bases separated the two germline ends. In DNA, the CDR3 is TGCGCCAGCAGCCAAGAAGTCGAGCCGGGGGCCTACGAGCAGTACTTC. Translation: CASSQEVEPGAYEQYF.

There are a few counts of this clonotype. The chain recombines TRBV9 with TRBJ2-3; D not resolved. Germline assignment: CDR1 SGDLS and CDR2 YYNGEE. V was cut by 0 bases and J by 3 bases, with 20 bases left in between. The CDR3 has 18 residues. The CDR3 spells CASSVGSHIQLDTDTQYF. The CDR3 nucleotides are TGTGCCAGCAGCGTAGGATCCCACATCCAGCTAGATACAGATACGCAGTATTTT.

About this clonotype: This may be a read error, as it is one base from a much larger clone. V and J are TRBV7-9 and TRBJ2-1; 9 bases align to TRBD2. The CDR3 length is 14 residues. Germline V gene data show CDR1 as SEHNR and CDR2 as FQNEAQ (reference sequence). Trimming took 2 bases from V and 9 from J; bases not matched to a gene: 5. CDR3 coding DNA: TGTGCCAGCAGCTTACTAGCGGGACTCGGTGAGCAGTTCTTC. It yields the protein CASSLLAGLGEQFF.

This clonotype appeared many times. V gene TRBV6-7 combines with J gene TRBJ1-5, with 8 bases matching TRBD1. TRBV6-7 is annotated as an ORF whose role is uncertain. This CDR3 has 18 amino acids. Trimming removed 2 bases from V and 4 bases from J; junction bases left unmatched: 13. The CDR3 loop is CASSYRPRDRLRNQPQHF. The CDR3 bases are TGTGCCAGCAGTTACCGCCCCCGGGACAGGTTGCGGAATCAGCCCCAGCATTTT.

In its sample, this clonotype was seen many times. The rearrangement uses TRBV7-6 and TRBJ2-1; D possibly corresponds to TRBD1 (6 bases). The V end was cut by 2 bases, the J end by 2 bases, with 16 bases between. In germline, CDR1 is SGHVS, CDR2 FNYEAQ. This CDR3 comprises 17 residues. The CDR3, as DNA: TGTGCCAGCAGCTTAACTGGGGGCAGGGTTGCCTACAATGAGCAGTTCTTC. It yields the protein CASSLTGGRVAYNEQFF.

This CDR3 reads CASSSGQGFGTQYF. CDR3 sequence (DNA): TGTGCCAGCAGCTCAGGACAGGGGTTTGGTACGCAGTATTTT. The genes are TRBV7-6 and TRBJ2-3; 9 nucleotides line up with TRBD1. V was clipped by 4 bases and J by 8 bases; unmatched bases: 7. CDR3 length equals 14 residues. CDR1 and CDR2 from the germline V gene are SGHVS and FNYEAQ.